This T cell receptor (beta chain) derives from a study of cytomegalovirus exposure and HLA in healthy donors. Overall study results and limits: While the bulk of TCR sequences proved rare, some public TCRs turned up in many donors. There were around 160 TCR beta chains listed as cytomegalovirus-associated. As was reported, the classifier diagnosed cytomegalovirus status with high specificity and sensitivity. Confirmation in vitro established that a few CMV-associated chains were specific for CMV antigens.

From germline, CDR1 is LNHNV and CDR2 YYDKDF (reference sequence). The CDR3 has 14 residues. The germline V and J ends were trimmed by 7 bases and 3 bases, with 15 bases remaining between them. Repertoires were generated with immunoSEQ multiplex PCR, while TCRdb's copy carries only in-frame clones and drops some. The sample consists of about 170,000 clones, about 90% of them appearing once. This clone was picked up one time. Its target is not known. J is TRBJ1-1 and V is TRBV15, with D unresolved. The receptor comes from a woman aged 18-30 years in good health and CMV-seropositive. Source material: PBMCs. The CDR3 sequence is CATNHRDLHTEAFF. In nucleotides, the CDR3 is TGTGCCACCAACCACAGAGATTTACACACTGAAGCTTTCTTT.